Detailed here is one T cell receptor beta chain. Its antigen is not identified. These data originate in a study of T-cell memory formation after mild COVID-19. Germline V gene data show CDR1 as SGHKS and CDR2 as YYEKEE (reference sequence). This CDR3 comprises 17 residues. V gave up 1 base and J gave up 4 bases, with 20 bases separating them. TCRdb reprocessed the 5' RACE reads with MiXCR, giving one entry per CDR3 protein. Of under 300,000 distinct CDR3 sequences listed, around 8% are singletons. Study-wide results and limits: The study found contracting CD4+ clones mainly in CM and EM and contracting CD8+ clones in EMRA.

The source is a man aged 18 to 35 who had mild COVID-19 (a few samples of this study predate the infection). Cell type and time point are not known. The V call is TRBV5-5, the J call TRBJ1-2; unclear D gene. Specimen: PBMCs or a T cell subset sorted from them (not recorded which). As DNA, the CDR3 is TGTGCCAGCAGCTTGAGTCAGAGGATCGGCGGAGCCTATGGCTACACCTTC. It encodes CASSLSQRIGGAYGYTF.